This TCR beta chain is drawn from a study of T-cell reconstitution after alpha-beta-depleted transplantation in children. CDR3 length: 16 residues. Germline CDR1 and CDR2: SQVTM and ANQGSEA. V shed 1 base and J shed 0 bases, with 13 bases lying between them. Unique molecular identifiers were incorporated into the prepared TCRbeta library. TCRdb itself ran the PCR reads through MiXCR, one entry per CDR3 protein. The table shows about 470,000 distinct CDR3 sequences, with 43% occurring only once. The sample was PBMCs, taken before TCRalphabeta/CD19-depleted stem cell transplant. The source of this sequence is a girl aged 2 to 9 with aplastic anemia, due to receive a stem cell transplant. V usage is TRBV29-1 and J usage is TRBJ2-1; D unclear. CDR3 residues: CSVEGLGRSSYNEQFF. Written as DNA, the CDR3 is TGCAGCGTTGAAGGGCTCGGACGGAGCTCCTACAATGAGCAGTTCTTC.